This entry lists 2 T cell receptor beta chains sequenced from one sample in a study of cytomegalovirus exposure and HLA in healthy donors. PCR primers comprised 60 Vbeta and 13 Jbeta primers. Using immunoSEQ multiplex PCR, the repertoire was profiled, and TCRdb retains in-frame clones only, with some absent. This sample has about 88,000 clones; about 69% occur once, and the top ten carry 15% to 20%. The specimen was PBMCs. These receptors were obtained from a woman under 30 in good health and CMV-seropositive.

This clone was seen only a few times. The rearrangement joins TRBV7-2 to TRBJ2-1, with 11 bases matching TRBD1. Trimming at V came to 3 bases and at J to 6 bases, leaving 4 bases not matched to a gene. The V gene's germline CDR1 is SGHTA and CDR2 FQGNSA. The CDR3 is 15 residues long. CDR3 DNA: TGTGCCAGCAGCTTCGGACAGGGGGCCCCCAATGAGCAGTTCTTC. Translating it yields CASSFGQGAPNEQFF.

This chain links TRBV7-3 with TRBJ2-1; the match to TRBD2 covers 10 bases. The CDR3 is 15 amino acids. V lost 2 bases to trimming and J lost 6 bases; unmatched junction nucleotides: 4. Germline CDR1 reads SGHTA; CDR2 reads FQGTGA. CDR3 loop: CASSLWGTSANEQFF. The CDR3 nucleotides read TGTGCCAGCAGCTTATGGGGGACTAGCGCCAATGAGCAGTTCTTC. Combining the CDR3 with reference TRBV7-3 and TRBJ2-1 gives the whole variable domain GAGVSQTPSNKVTEKGKYVELRCDPISGHTALYWYRQSLGQGPEFLIYFQGTGAADDSGLPNDRFFAVRPEGSVSTLKIQRTERGDSAVYLCASSLWGTSANEQFFGPGTRLTVL.